These 26 T cell receptor beta chains originate from one sample sequenced in a study of CDR3 diversity in severe acne (dated by TCRdb to between 2018 and 2021). Library preparation employed PCR. TCRdb names Illumina HiSeq 2000 as the instrument used. Using fastp trimming at Q25 and MiXCR clonotype assembly, TCRdb reanalyzed the public sequencing data and kept in-frame beta chains. CDR3 protein duplicates are merged, each entry listing the most common genes and DNA. The sample yields about 90,000 distinct CDR3 sequences; approximately 54% were counted once. The ten largest clones add up to 11% of the sample. The sequenced material came from blood. The receptors were gathered from a male donor with severe acne vulgaris.

Remarks on this clonotype: One end of the junction is discordant with germline, which a read error may explain. The J gene is TRBJ2-2, the V gene TRBV6-5, with D unclear. Germline loops: CDR1 MNHEY, CDR2 SVGAGI. This CDR3 has 13 amino acids. The CDR3: CAISEVLTGELFF. Here the CDR3 DNA reads TGTGCCATCAGTGAGGTACTGACCGGGGAGCTGTTTTTT.

Remarks on this clonotype: Mismatch with germline at one junction end may stem from a read error. The chain joins TRBV4-1 to TRBJ2-4; 8 bases match TRBD1. Germline V gene data show CDR1 as MGHRA and CDR2 as YSYEKL. The CDR3 consists of 15 residues. The CDR3 nucleotides are TGCGCCAGCGGCCAACTAGGGACAGGAAAAAACATTCAGTACTTC. It translates to CASGQLGTGKNIQYF.

Remarks on this clonotype: This may be a read error: a much more frequent sequence differs by one nucleotide. The V call is TRBV5-6, the J call TRBJ1-2, with TRBD1 identical over 9 bases. The CDR3 has 12 amino acids. CDR1 and CDR2 (germline): SGHDT, YYEEEE. The V segment lost 4 bases and the J segment 7 bases; nucleotides outside the gene matches: 2. In DNA form, the CDR3 reads TGTGCCAGCAGCCCACAGGGGGCTGGCTACACCTTC. Translation: CASSPQGAGYTF. Full variable domain (outside the CDR3, taken from reference TRBV5-6 and TRBJ1-2): DAGVTQSPTHLIKTRGQQVTLRCSPKSGHDTVSWYQQALGQGPQFIFQYYEEEERQRGNFPDRFSGHQFPNYSSELNVNALLLGDSALYLCASSPQGAGYTFGSGTRLTVV.

The chain joins TRBV13 to TRBJ2-7; D is uncertain. The V gene's germline CDR1 is PRHDT and CDR2 FYEKMQ (reference sequence). This CDR3 comprises 12 residues. V was pared by 4 bases and J by 4 bases, with 8 bases between. CDR3 DNA sequence: TGTGCCAGCAGCTCCGGACGTTACGAGCAGTACTTC. This gives the protein CASSSGRYEQYF.

CDR3 bases: TGTGCCAGCAGCGTAACAGGCGCGAACACTGAAGCTTTCTTT. It yields the protein CASSVTGANTEAFF. The V gene is TRBV9, the J gene TRBJ1-1; tentative D call: TRBD1 (5 bases). Germline CDR1 is SGDLS and CDR2 is YYNGEE. Deletions cut 1 base from V and 1 base from J, with 8 bases between. The CDR3 sequence is 14 residues long.

Concerning this clonotype: A read error is possible here, since a much larger clone lies one base away. The genes are TRBV5-4 and TRBJ2-1, with D tentatively TRBD2 (6 bases). CDR1 is SGHNT and CDR2 is YYREEE in the germline V gene (reference sequence). CDR3 length equals 15 residues. For the CDR3, the DNA is TGTGCCAGCTCCTCGGGAGCGGGTGCCTACGATGAGCAGTTCTTC. This translates into CASSSGAGAYDEQFF. Full variable domain (missing parts from reference TRBV5-4 and TRBJ2-1): ETGVTQSPTHLIKTRGQQVTLRCSSQSGHNTVSWYQQALGQGPQFIFQYYREEENGRGNFPPRFSGLQFPNYSSELNVNALELDDSALYLCASSSGAGAYDEQFFGPGTRLTVL.

CDR3 amino acids: CASRPRLAGGPSGGELFF. The CDR3 nucleotides read TGTGCCAGCAGACCCCGACTAGCGGGAGGGCCTAGCGGCGGGGAGCTGTTTTTT. The rearrangement links TRBV25-1 to TRBJ2-2; 14 bases match TRBD2. The V gene's germline CDR1 is MGHDK and CDR2 SYGVNS. J gave up 7 bases and V 6 bases, and 13 bases lay outside the gene matches. The CDR3 covers 18 residues.

The V and J genes are TRBV28 and TRBJ2-7; D unresolved. CDR1 is MDHEN and CDR2 is SYDVKM in the germline V gene. With 4 bases removed from V and 3 bases from J, the gap between germline ends came to 7 bases. The CDR3 consists of 12 residues. The CDR3 spells CASSSYNYEQYV. DNA of the CDR3: TGTGCCAGCAGTTCCTACAACTACGAGCAGTACGTC.

This clonotype was recorded many times. This sequence joins TRBV5-1 and TRBJ2-3, with 8 positions matching TRBD1. Losses at the gene ends were 5 bases for V and 3 bases for J; bases not matched to a gene: 8. Germline-derived CDR1 and CDR2 are SGHRS and YFSETQ. The CDR3 is 15 amino acids. CDR3: CASSSGQGRTDTQYF. DNA for the CDR3: TGCGCCAGCAGTTCCGGACAGGGCAGGACAGATACGCAGTATTTT.

This clonotype showed up many times. This rearrangement joins TRBV12-5 to TRBJ2-5; D ambiguous. Trimming left V 4 bases short and J 4 bases short, with 13 bases between. Germline V CDR1 and CDR2: LGHNT, FRNRAP. The length of the CDR3 is 14 residues. The CDR3 loop is CASGSTLTGETQYF. Here the CDR3 DNA reads TGTGCTAGTGGTTCCACCTTGACCGGAGAGACCCAGTACTTC.

This clonotype came up a few times. This chain joins TRBV7-8 and TRBJ2-7, with TRBD2 matching 8 bases. Germline CDR1 is SGHVS and CDR2 is FQNEAQ. V lost 4 bases and J lost 1; bases outside the gene matches: 12. This CDR3 spans 17 amino acids. CDR3 residues: CASSSPRLTGGSYEQYF. CDR3 DNA sequence: TGTGCCAGCAGCTCCCCGCGGCTCACGGGAGGGTCCTACGAGCAGTACTTC.

The chain carries TRBV10-3 and TRBJ1-2; D is unresolved. There are 11 residues in the CDR3. The germline gives CDR1 ENHRY, CDR2 SYGVKD. V was shortened by 10 bases and J by 8 bases, with 14 bases between the two germline ends. The CDR3, as DNA: TGTGCCACGGGAGAGACCGGGGGCTACACCTTC. Protein sequence: CATGETGGYTF.

This clonotype was seen more than once but under ten times. The chain employs TRBV9 and TRBJ1-1, with 9 bases fitting TRBD1. This CDR3 has 15 amino acids. The germline CDR1 and CDR2 sequences are SGDLS and YYNGEE. V trimming: 4 bases; J trimming: 6 bases; junction bases outside the gene matches: 10. The DNA for the CDR3 is TGTGCCAGCAGCCCCGGGACAGGGTTCATGGCTGAAGCTTTCTTT. This codes for CASSPGTGFMAEAFF.

The chain couples TRBV20-1 to TRBJ1-5; D unclear. The CDR3 is 13 residues long. V gave up 1 base and J gave up 5 bases, with 9 bases separating them. The V gene's germline CDR1 is DFQATT and CDR2 SNEGSKA (reference sequence). The chain's CDR3 is CSARGGRDQPQHF. Here the CDR3 DNA reads TGCAGTGCTAGAGGTGGGCGGGATCAGCCCCAGCATTTT.

This clonotype was observed at least ten times. The V call is TRBV7-6, the J call TRBJ2-7; possibly TRBD2 for D (6 bases). Germline V lookup: CDR1 SGHVS, CDR2 FNYEAQ. The CDR3 length is 16 residues. The V gene lost 4 bases and the J gene lost 2 bases, with 18 bases spanning the gap. The CDR3 loop is CASSSAAGTRTYEQYF. Here the CDR3 DNA reads TGTGCCAGCAGCTCCGCTGCCGGGACTCGAACCTACGAGCAGTACTTC.

This clonotype showed up many times. The rearrangement links TRBV20-1 to TRBJ2-1, with 11 bases lining up with TRBD2. This CDR3 contains 16 residues. J gave up 3 bases and V 1 base, and 5 bases lay outside the gene matches. CDR1 is DFQATT and CDR2 is SNEGSKA in the germline V gene (reference sequence). The CDR3 region is CSARGSGRAFYNEQFF. The CDR3 region has the DNA TGCAGTGCTAGAGGTAGCGGGAGGGCCTTCTACAATGAGCAGTTCTTC.

This clonotype was recorded many times. The chain joins TRBV25-1 to TRBJ1-2; D is perhaps TRBD1 (5 bases). The CDR3 has 17 residues. Germline V CDR1 and CDR2: MGHDK, SYGVNS. V shed 5 bases and J shed 0 bases, with 19 bases lying between them. CDR3 sequence: CASSKGTTIRSNYGYTF. DNA of the CDR3: TGTGCCAGCAGTAAGGGGACGACTATACGTTCTAACTATGGCTACACCTTC.

Of note for this clonotype: The junction does not match germline at one end; this may be a read error. The chain combines TRBV7-9 with TRBJ2-5, with D hard to call. The CDR3 totals 13 residues. Per the germline V gene, CDR1 is SEHNR and CDR2 is FQNEAQ (reference sequence). The CDR3 spells CASSLYVGETQYF. The DNA of the CDR3 is TGTGCTAGCAGCTTATACGTCGGAGAGACCCAGTACTTC.

This chain connects TRBV2 to TRBJ1-1; no reliable D call. Between the trimmed V and J ends, which lost 5 bases and 1 base, there was a span of 14 bases. CDR3 length equals 15 residues. CDR1 SNHLY and CDR2 FYNNEI come from the germline V gene. The CDR3 spells CASSLSKGANTEAFF. In DNA form, the CDR3 reads TGTGCCAGCAGTTTATCAAAAGGAGCGAACACTGAAGCTTTCTTT. The full variable domain, rest sourced from reference TRBV2 and TRBJ1-1, is EPEVTQTPSHQVTQMGQEVILRCVPISNHLYFYWYRQILGQKVEFLVSFYNNEISEKSEIFDDQFSVERPDGSNFTLKIRSTKLEDSAMYFCASSLSKGANTEAFFGQGTRLTVV.

This chain connects TRBV7-9 to TRBJ1-1; D not resolved. CDR1 and CDR2 (germline): SEHNR, FQNEAQ (reference sequence). CDR3 length: 12 amino acids. Trimming shortened V by 1 base and J by 7 bases, and 7 bases separated the two germline ends. The CDR3 is CASSLDGVEAFF. In DNA, the CDR3 is TGTGCCAGCAGCTTAGATGGGGTTGAAGCTTTCTTT.

The gene calls are TRBV2 and TRBJ1-1; the D is unclear. The germline V and J ends were trimmed by 6 bases and 10 bases, with 12 bases remaining between them. Looked up from germline, CDR1 is SNHLY and CDR2 is FYNNEI. The CDR3 totals 11 residues. The CDR3 DNA sequence: TGTGCCAGCAGACTTGACTTAAGAGCTTTCTTT. This sequence encodes CASRLDLRAFF.

This clonotype occurred once. This likely comes from a read error, as the CDR3 has no conserved phenylalanine or tryptophan at its end. The chain uses TRBV20-1 and TRBJ2-5; D possibly corresponds to TRBD2 (5 bases). Between the trimmed V and J ends, which lost 6 bases and 4 bases, there was a span of 15 bases. The CDR3 length is 13 residues. Germline V gene lookup returns CDR1 DFQATT and CDR2 SNEGSKA (reference sequence). The CDR3 nucleotides read TGCAGTGCCCCGCCCGAAGGAGGAGAGACCCAGTACCTC. This gives the protein CSAPPEGGETQYL.

The V call is TRBV20-1, the J call TRBJ2-7, with a weak D call TRBD1 (6 bases). Germline CDR1 reads DFQATT; CDR2 reads SNEGSKA (reference sequence). Trimming pared 1 base from V and 2 bases from J, leaving 12 bases between. The CDR3 extends over 14 amino acids. CDR3 coding DNA: TGCAGTGCTAGAGTCGTACAGGGAACCTACGAGCAGTACTTC. This codes for CSARVVQGTYEQYF.

With respect to this clonotype: Because the CDR3 is missing its conserved closing phenylalanine or tryptophan, this is likely a read error. The chain recombines TRBV19 with TRBJ2-1; TRBD2 aligns across 11 bases. CDR1 is LNHDA and CDR2 is SQIVND in the germline V gene (reference sequence). The V gene end was trimmed by 4 bases and the J gene end by 12 bases; junction bases not matched to a gene: 5. This CDR3 comprises 13 residues. The CDR3 loop reads CASSTGTSGPQFL. CDR3 coding DNA: TGTGCCAGTAGTACGGGGACTAGCGGTCCGCAGTTCCTC.

The chain carries TRBV27 and TRBJ2-3; tentatively, D is TRBD2 (5 bases). Germline CDR1 reads MNHEY; CDR2 reads SMNVEV (reference sequence). V lost 5 bases, J lost 2 bases, and 14 bases lay in between. The CDR3 runs to 15 residues. CDR3 loop: CASSAGLAITDTQYF. The CDR3 DNA reads TGTGCCAGCAGTGCCGGACTCGCCATCACAGATACGCAGTATTTT.

The chain employs TRBV9 and TRBJ2-5, with 8 bases that match TRBD1. The germline gives CDR1 SGDLS, CDR2 YYNGEE. The CDR3 has 15 amino acids. Trimming took 3 bases from V and 5 from J; bases not matched to a gene: 9. The CDR3 region is CASSAGDRGGETQYF. Here the CDR3 DNA reads TGTGCCAGCAGCGCAGGAGACAGGGGCGGCGAGACCCAGTACTTC.